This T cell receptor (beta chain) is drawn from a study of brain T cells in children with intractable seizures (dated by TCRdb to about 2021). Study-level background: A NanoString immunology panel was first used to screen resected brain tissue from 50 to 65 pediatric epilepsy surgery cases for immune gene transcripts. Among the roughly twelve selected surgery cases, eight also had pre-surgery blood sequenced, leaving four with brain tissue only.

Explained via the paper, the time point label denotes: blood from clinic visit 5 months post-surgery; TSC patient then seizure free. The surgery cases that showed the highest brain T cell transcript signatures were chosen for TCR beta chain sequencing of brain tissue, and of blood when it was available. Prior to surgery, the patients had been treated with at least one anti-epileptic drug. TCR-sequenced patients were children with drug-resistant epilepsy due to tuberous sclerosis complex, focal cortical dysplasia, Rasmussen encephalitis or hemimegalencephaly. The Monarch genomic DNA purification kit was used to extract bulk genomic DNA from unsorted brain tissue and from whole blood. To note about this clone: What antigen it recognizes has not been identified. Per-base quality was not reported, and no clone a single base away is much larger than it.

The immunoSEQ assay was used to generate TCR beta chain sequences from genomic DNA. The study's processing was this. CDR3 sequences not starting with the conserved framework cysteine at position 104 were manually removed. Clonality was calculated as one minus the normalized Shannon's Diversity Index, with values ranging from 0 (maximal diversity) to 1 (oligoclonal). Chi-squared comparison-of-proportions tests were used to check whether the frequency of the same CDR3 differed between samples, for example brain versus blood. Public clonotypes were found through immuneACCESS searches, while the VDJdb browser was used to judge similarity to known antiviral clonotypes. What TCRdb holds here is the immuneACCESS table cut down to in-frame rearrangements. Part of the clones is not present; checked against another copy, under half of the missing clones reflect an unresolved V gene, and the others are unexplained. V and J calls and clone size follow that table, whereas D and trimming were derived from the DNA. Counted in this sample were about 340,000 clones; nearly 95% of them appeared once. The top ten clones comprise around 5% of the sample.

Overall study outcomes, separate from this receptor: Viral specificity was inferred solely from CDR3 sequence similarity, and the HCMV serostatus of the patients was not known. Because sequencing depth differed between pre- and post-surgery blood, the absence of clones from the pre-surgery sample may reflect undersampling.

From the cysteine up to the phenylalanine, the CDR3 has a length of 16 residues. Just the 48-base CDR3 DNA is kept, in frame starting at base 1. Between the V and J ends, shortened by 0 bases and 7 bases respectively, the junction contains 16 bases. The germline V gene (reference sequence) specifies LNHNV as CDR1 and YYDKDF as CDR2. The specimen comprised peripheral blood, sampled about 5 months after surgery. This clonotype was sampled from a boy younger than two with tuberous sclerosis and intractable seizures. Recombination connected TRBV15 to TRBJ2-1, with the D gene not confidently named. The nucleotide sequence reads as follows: TGTGCCACCAGCAGAGATCGTCGGCGAAATAGGAATGAGCAGTTCTTC. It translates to CATSRDRRRNRNEQFF.